By sample share, the clone carrying this T cell receptor (beta chain) is medium-sized (0.01 to 0.1%). The sample originates from a study of T cells after yellow fever vaccination. Regarding the study as a whole: The authors detected almost none of the vaccine-responding clonotypes in sorted memory subsets on day 0. Most clones from primary vaccination were detected again post-booster (roughly 95% CD4, 88% CD8).

TCRdb re-derived calls from the 5' RACE reads in MiXCR, one entry per CDR3 protein. Counted here are some 9,600 distinct CDR3 sequences, around 4.8% occurring once; the ten biggest clones make up 1.6%. The clonotype comes from a man aged 18 to 30 who received the YFV17D yellow fever vaccine. The sequences come from PBMCs, either bulk or a sorted T-cell subset (CD4+, CD8+, memory, or dextramer-sorted; not recorded which), collected more than 14 days after the first yellow fever vaccination.

CDR3 coding DNA: TGTGCCAGTACCATGGGTCGGCGAGGCACAGATACGCAGTATTTT. Protein: CASTMGRRGTDTQYF. The chain has TRBV19 and TRBJ2-3; D gene unclear. CDR1 and CDR2 (germline): LNHDA, SQIVND (reference sequence). Trimming cost V 7 bases and J 1 base, with 15 bases left between them. This CDR3 is built from 15 residues.